Below are 14 T cell receptor beta chains sequenced from a single sample in a study of human T cells and chemical hapten exposure. TCRdb ran MiXCR on the RACE reads and lists one entry per CDR3 protein. The table records under 450,000 distinct CDR3 sequences, 4.8% of them present only once. The time point was: patch test 1, 2 weeks after DPC sensitization. Specified treatment: therapeutic diphenylcyclopropenone sensitization with weekly scalp DPC. The material was whole blood, obtained in connection with sensitization to the hapten diphenylcyclopropenone (DPC). Source of these receptors: a woman aged 45-65 years with alopecia areata. Some clones in this sample may be carry-over from other donors' samples.

This chain links TRBV18 with TRBJ2-3; possibly TRBD1 or TRBD2 for D (5 bases each). The CDR3 sequence is 14 residues long. Germline loops: CDR1 KGHSH, CDR2 LQKENI. V was pared by 3 bases and J by 1 base, with 8 bases between. Here the CDR3 DNA reads TGTGCCAGCTCACCCCGGGACCGCACAGATACGCAGTATTTT. Translation gives CASSPRDRTDTQYF.

The table lists this clonotype with a few counts. CDR3 loop: CASTQGNPGNTIYF. For the CDR3, the DNA is TGTGCCAGCACCCAGGGTAATCCTGGAAACACCATATATTTT. This chain uses TRBV6-5 with TRBJ1-3; perhaps TRBD1 as D (5 bases). V was pared by 7 bases and J by 2 bases, with 12 bases between. Germline V gene data show CDR1 as MNHEY and CDR2 as SVGAGI. CDR3 length: 14 residues.

This clonotype was observed at least ten times. This sequence joins TRBV12-3 or TRBV12-4 and TRBJ1-3; D remains ambiguous. Trimming pared 7 bases from V and 5 bases from J, leaving 12 bases between. The CDR3 loop spans 13 amino acids. CDR3 region: CASTPNRRNTIYF. As DNA, the CDR3 is TGTGCCAGCACCCCAAATCGCAGAAACACCATATATTTT.

This clonotype was counted many times. The V gene is TRBV6-2 or TRBV6-3, the J gene TRBJ2-5; perhaps TRBD2 as D (5 bases). CDR1 is MNHEY and CDR2 is SVGEGT in the germline V gene. This CDR3 is built from 11 residues. The V and J ends lost 5 bases and 6 bases respectively, with 7 bases between them. This CDR3 is CASSHGKTQYF. CDR3 DNA: TGTGCCAGCAGTCACGGGAAGACCCAGTACTTC.

This chain connects TRBV5-1 to TRBJ1-5, with 8 bases identical to TRBD1. This CDR3 is 17 amino acids long. V lost 0 bases, J lost 1 base, and 6 bases stayed unmatched. Germline V gene lookup returns CDR1 SGHRS and CDR2 YFSETQ. The CDR3 region is CASSLAPQGASNQPQHF. CDR3 nucleotide sequence: TGCGCCAGCAGCTTGGCCCCGCAGGGGGCGAGCAATCAGCCCCAGCATTTT.

This clonotype showed up many times. The V and J genes are TRBV7-2 and TRBJ2-5; 8 nucleotides align to TRBD2. Per the germline V gene, CDR1 is SGHTA and CDR2 is FQGNSA. The junction had 12 bases not matched to a gene; V was cut back by 4 bases and J by 5 bases. The CDR3 consists of 16 residues. Written as DNA, the CDR3 is TGTGCCAGCAGCTCCGATAGCGGGACGGGCCTGGAGACCCAGTACTTC. Translating it yields CASSSDSGTGLETQYF.

At least ten counts were recorded for this clonotype. The rearrangement joins TRBV28 to TRBJ1-1, with D unclear. Germline loops: CDR1 MDHEN, CDR2 SYDVKM. The CDR3 loop spans 12 amino acids. V was trimmed by 6 bases and J by 5 bases, leaving 10 bases between them. The CDR3 DNA is TGTGCCAGCAGGGACCAAGGGACTGAAGCTTTCTTT. Translated, it gives CASRDQGTEAFF.

V usage is TRBV5-1 and J usage is TRBJ2-3, with unresolved D. CDR1 and CDR2 (germline): SGHRS, YFSETQ. With 8 bases removed from V and 6 bases from J, the gap between germline ends came to 13 bases. This CDR3 is 12 amino acids long. CDR3 sequence: CASGPQADTQYF. CDR3 sequence (DNA): TGCGCCAGTGGCCCCCAAGCCGATACGCAGTATTTT.

This clonotype has a count of ten or more. The chain has TRBV28 and TRBJ2-7, with 10 positions matching TRBD1. This CDR3 is 17 amino acids long. From germline, CDR1 is MDHEN and CDR2 SYDVKM. V trimming: 6 bases; J trimming: 2 bases; junction bases outside the gene matches: 13. The CDR3 protein is CASSLYGTGAGAYEQYF. DNA of the CDR3: TGTGCCAGCAGCCTCTACGGGACAGGGGCAGGGGCCTACGAGCAGTACTTC.

This clonotype was detected many times. The chain uses TRBV7-6 and TRBJ1-1; D possibly corresponds to TRBD1 (5 bases). Deletions cut 1 base from V and 2 bases from J, with 14 bases between. The CDR3 totals 16 residues. Per germline, CDR1 SGHVS and CDR2 FNYEAQ. The CDR3 DNA is TGTGCCAGCAGCTTAGGGGGCGGGTTTAGAAACACTGAAGCTTTCTTT. Residues: CASSLGGGFRNTEAFF.

The CDR3 DNA reads as TGCGCCAGCAGCTGGGGGGGGACTAGCGGAAACACCGGGGAGCTGTTTTTT. Translation: CASSWGGTSGNTGELFF. This rearrangement joins TRBV4-3 to TRBJ2-2; 11 bases agree with TRBD2. Germline V gene data show CDR1 as LGHNA and CDR2 as YSLEER. CDR3 size: 17 residues. V shed 5 bases and J 2 bases; nucleotides not matched to a gene: 7.

The chain recombines TRBV20-1 with TRBJ2-3; possibly TRBD2 for D (6 bases). CDR1 is DFQATT and CDR2 is SNEGSKA in the germline V gene (reference sequence). The CDR3 sequence is 16 residues long. V was pared by 3 bases and J by 1 base, with 17 bases between. The CDR3 nucleotides read TGCAGTGCTAGGGAGGCAGGGCGGGGACGCACAGATACGCAGTATTTT. This sequence encodes CSAREAGRGRTDTQYF.

This clonotype was observed a few times. V gene TRBV2 combines with J gene TRBJ2-1, with 7 positions matching TRBD1. This CDR3 is 12 amino acids long. Germline CDR1 and CDR2: SNHLY and FYNNEI. The trim removed 7 bases at V and 12 bases at J, leaving 9 bases unmatched. The CDR3 DNA sequence: TGTGCCAGCAATTTAAAGGGGGCGAGGCAGTTCTTC. Residues: CASNLKGARQFF.

This clonotype was found a few times. The chain recombines TRBV4-3 with TRBJ2-1; D remains unclear. The CDR3 extends over 11 amino acids. Germline V gene lookup returns CDR1 LGHNA and CDR2 YSLEER. With 0 bases removed from V and 12 bases from J, the gap between germline ends came to 6 bases. CDR3 in amino acids: CASSQDSRQFF. The CDR3 bases are TGCGCCAGCAGCCAAGATAGTAGGCAGTTCTTC.